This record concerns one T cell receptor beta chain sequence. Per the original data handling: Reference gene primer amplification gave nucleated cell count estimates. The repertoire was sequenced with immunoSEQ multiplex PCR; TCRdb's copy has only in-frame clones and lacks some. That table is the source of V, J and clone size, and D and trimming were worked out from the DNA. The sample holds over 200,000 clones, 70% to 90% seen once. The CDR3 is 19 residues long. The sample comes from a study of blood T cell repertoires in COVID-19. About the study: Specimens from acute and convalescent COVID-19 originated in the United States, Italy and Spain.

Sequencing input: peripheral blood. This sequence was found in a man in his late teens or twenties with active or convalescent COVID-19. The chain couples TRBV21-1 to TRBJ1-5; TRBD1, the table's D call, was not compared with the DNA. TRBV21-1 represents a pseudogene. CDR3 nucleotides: TGTGCCAGCAGCAAATGGAGGCTGGGCGGGACAGGGGGCCGTCAGCCCCAGCATTTT. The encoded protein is CASSKWRLGGTGGRQPQHF.